The 30 T cell receptor beta chains below come from one sample, sequenced in a study of shared clonotypes between healthy human individuals. The assay was immunoSEQ multiplex PCR, and TCRdb's table has in-frame clones only and misses some. The table shows about 2.1 million clones, with 90% to 95% occurring only once. Naive CD8 populations comprised CD45RO-negative cells positively selected for CCR7, excluding terminally differentiated effector memory CD45RA+ cells. Sequencing used naive CD8+ T cells from PBMCs. The receptors come from a man aged 18 to 30 in good health. Some clones in this sample may be carry-over from other donors' samples.

This chain joins TRBV7-6 and TRBJ2-7, with a tentative D call TRBD2 (6 bases). The CDR3 has 15 amino acids. Trimming cost V 2 bases and J 0 bases, with 11 bases left between them. Germline lookup yields CDR1 SGHVS and CDR2 FNYEAQ. CDR3 in amino acids: CASSLWGGTSYEQYF. As DNA, the CDR3 is TGTGCCAGCAGCTTATGGGGCGGGACCTCCTACGAGCAGTACTTC.

The chain couples TRBV5-4 to TRBJ1-2, with TRBD1 matching 9 bases. The CDR3 covers 16 residues. CDR1 and CDR2 (germline): SGHNT, YYREEE (reference sequence). Trimming at V came to 4 bases and at J to 6 bases, leaving 13 bases not matched to a gene. The CDR3 spells CASSPLLTGGRDGYTF. CDR3 DNA: TGTGCCAGCAGCCCCCTTCTTACAGGGGGCCGGGATGGCTACACCTTC.

The V and J genes are TRBV7-9 and TRBJ2-3; possibly TRBD1 or TRBD2 for D (7 bases each). The length of the CDR3 is 15 residues. CDR1 and CDR2 (germline): SEHNR, FQNEAQ (reference sequence). The ends were cut back, 2 bases at V and 5 bases at J, with 14 bases in the middle. The CDR3 spells CASSLTGEGIDTQYF. The CDR3 coding sequence is TGTGCCAGCAGCTTAACAGGGGAGGGCATAGATACGCAGTATTTT.

The V gene is TRBV4-1, the J gene TRBJ2-2; 8 positions agree with TRBD2. Looked up from germline, CDR1 is MGHRA and CDR2 is YSYEKL. The CDR3 sequence is 16 residues long. J lost 1 base, V lost 5 bases, and 6 bases had no gene match. The CDR3, as DNA: TGCGCCAGCAGCATCTTAGGGACTAGGAACACCGGGGAGCTGTTTTTT. Translating it yields CASSILGTRNTGELFF.

This chain uses TRBV9 with TRBJ2-7, with D perhaps given as TRBD1 or TRBD2 (5 bases each). Trimming left V 3 bases short and J 2 bases short, with 12 bases between. CDR3 length: 14 residues. CDR1 and CDR2 (germline): SGDLS, YYNGEE. CDR3 region: CASSAGRDPYEQYF. The CDR3 region has the DNA TGTGCCAGCAGCGCGGGACGGGACCCCTACGAGCAGTACTTC.

This sequence joins TRBV5-1 and TRBJ2-5, with 8 bases identical to TRBD2. Germline assignment: CDR1 SGHRS and CDR2 YFSETQ. V gave up 4 bases and J gave up 1 base; unmatched junction bases: 9. The CDR3 totals 16 residues. Here the CDR3 reads CASSRKALAGQETQYF. The CDR3 nucleotides are TGCGCCAGCAGCCGAAAGGCGCTAGCGGGCCAAGAGACCCAGTACTTC.

The V and J genes are TRBV4-1 and TRBJ2-2, with a possible D match to TRBD2 (5 bases). The CDR3 has 16 amino acids. In germline, CDR1 is MGHRA, CDR2 YSYEKL. V was clipped by 1 base and J by 4 bases, with 13 bases between them. In DNA form, the CDR3 reads TGCGCCAGCAGCCAAGTCAGTGTTCGGGGCACCGGGGAGCTGTTTTTT. Translated, it gives CASSQVSVRGTGELFF.

V is TRBV30 and J is TRBJ1-6; a weak D match, TRBD1 (5 bases). V lost 2 bases and J 10 bases, leaving 12 bases between the germline ends. The CDR3 loop spans 13 amino acids. Looked up from germline, CDR1 is GTSNPN and CDR2 is SVGIG (reference sequence). CDR3: CAWSYLGDSPLHF. Written as DNA, the CDR3 is TGTGCCTGGAGTTATCTGGGGGACTCACCCCTCCACTTT.

The CDR3 DNA reads as TGCAGCGTTGAGTGGACAAACGCCTACAATGAGCAGTTCTTC. Its translation: CSVEWTNAYNEQFF. This chain links TRBV29-1 with TRBJ2-1; weak D call: TRBD1 (5 bases). Trimming pared 3 bases from V and 2 bases from J, leaving 11 bases between. The CDR3 contains 14 residues. Germline assignment: CDR1 SQVTM and CDR2 ANQGSEA.

The chain recombines TRBV6-5 with TRBJ2-7; 9 bases are a match to TRBD1. The V and J ends lost 5 bases and 3 bases, in that order; junction bases with no gene match: 5. The CDR3 is 14 residues long. Germline values: CDR1 MNHEY, CDR2 SVGAGI. CDR3 residues: CASSGSTGGYEQYF. The CDR3 region has the DNA TGTGCCAGCAGTGGCTCGACAGGGGGCTACGAGCAGTACTTC.

The rearrangement links TRBV28 to TRBJ2-7; TRBD1 matches 7 bases. The CDR3 has 14 amino acids. V trimming: 6 bases; J trimming: 2 bases; junction bases outside the gene matches: 7. Germline V gives CDR1 MDHEN, CDR2 SYDVKM. The DNA for the CDR3 is TGTGCCAGCAGCAGGACAGGACCCACCTACGAGCAGTACTTC. Protein sequence: CASSRTGPTYEQYF.

CDR3: CASTAPGDATNNEQFF. The CDR3 DNA reads TGTGCCAGCACCGCGCCAGGGGACGCAACAAACAATGAGCAGTTCTTC. The chain couples TRBV28 to TRBJ2-1, with D perhaps matching TRBD1 (6 bases). V was shortened by 7 bases and J by 5 bases, with 21 bases between the two germline ends. The CDR3 covers 16 residues. The germline CDR1 and CDR2 sequences are MDHEN and SYDVKM.

With respect to this clone: Other DNA sequences in this specimen translate into the identical CDR3. This rearrangement joins TRBV5-1 to TRBJ2-7; D gene uncertain. Germline V lookup: CDR1 SGHRS, CDR2 YFSETQ. Between the trimmed V and J ends, which lost 3 bases and 2 bases, there was a span of 3 bases. The CDR3 consists of 11 residues. CDR3 DNA: TGCGCCAGCAGCTCCACCTACGAGCAGTACTTC. It encodes CASSSTYEQYF.

This rearrangement joins TRBV7-2 to TRBJ2-2, with TRBD2 matching over 9 bases. The CDR3 length is 18 residues. V shed 5 bases, J shed 4 bases, and the junction held 14 bases outside the gene matches. From germline, CDR1 is SGHTA and CDR2 FQGNSA. The CDR3 nucleotides are TGTGCCAGCAGCCGAACCTCGGGACTAGCACAGTCCACCGGGGAGCTGTTTTTT. It yields the protein CASSRTSGLAQSTGELFF.

The V and J genes are TRBV9 and TRBJ2-7; 11 bases map to TRBD1. V was pared by 4 bases and J by 12 bases, with 6 bases of the junction left unmatched. This CDR3 is 12 amino acids long. From germline, CDR1 is SGDLS and CDR2 YYNGEE. The CDR3 is CASSSRDRGLYF. CDR3 nucleotide sequence: TGTGCCAGCAGCTCCCGGGACAGGGGGTTGTACTTC. The whole variable domain, remainder taken from reference TRBV9 and TRBJ2-7, is DSGVTQTPKHLITATGQRVTLRCSPRSGDLSVYWYQQSLDQGLQFLIQYYNGEERAKGNILERFSAQQFPDLHSELNLSSLELGDSALYFCASSSRDRGLYFGPGTRLTVT.

The chain recombines TRBV19 with TRBJ2-7; D might be TRBD2 (7 bases). Germline V gives CDR1 LNHDA, CDR2 SQIVND (reference sequence). Trimming removed 2 bases at V and 4 bases at J, with 15 bases between. The CDR3 contains 15 residues. The chain's CDR3 is CASSIRGGSRYEQYF. The CDR3 bases are TGTGCCAGTAGTATAAGGGGGGGAAGTAGGTACGAGCAGTACTTC.

V and J are TRBV30 and TRBJ1-2; 8 positions agree with TRBD1. Germline CDR1 is GTSNPN and CDR2 is SVGIG (reference sequence). The CDR3 has 15 residues. V was pared by 7 bases and J by 5 bases, with 15 bases of the junction left unmatched. The CDR3 coding sequence is TGTGCCTTTTGGTTAGAGACAGGGGAGATGTATGGCTACACCTTC. Residues: CAFWLETGEMYGYTF.

CDR3 protein: CASSVRAGMESYEQYF. In DNA, the CDR3 is TGTGCCAGCAGCGTCAGAGCGGGAATGGAGTCCTACGAGCAGTACTTC. The chain couples TRBV5-4 to TRBJ2-7, with 7 bases aligning to TRBD2. The CDR3 is made up of 16 amino acids. Germline CDR1 and CDR2: SGHNT and YYREEE (reference sequence). V lost 4 bases, J lost 1 base, and 11 bases stayed unmatched.

The chain has TRBV28 and TRBJ2-1, with unresolved D. The V and J ends lost 3 bases and 8 bases respectively, with 5 bases between them. The CDR3 totals 11 residues. The V gene's germline CDR1 is MDHEN and CDR2 SYDVKM. In nucleotides, the CDR3 is TGTGCCAGCAGTTTTGACGATGAGCAGTTCTTC. It is translated as CASSFDDEQFF.

This chain uses TRBV6-6 with TRBJ2-2; D gene uncertain. Looked up from germline, CDR1 is MNHNY and CDR2 is SVGAGI (reference sequence). Trimming removed 8 bases at V and 4 bases at J, with 5 bases between. CDR3 length equals 11 residues. The CDR3 DNA reads TGTGCCAGCGCGGTCACCGGGGAGCTGTTTTTT. It specifies CASAVTGELFF.

Turning to this clone: Other DNA variants within this sample encode the same CDR3. The CDR3 region is CASSLGLAGVNEQFF. The CDR3 bases are TGTGCCAGCAGCTTAGGGCTAGCGGGAGTCAACGAGCAGTTCTTC. V usage is TRBV7-9 and J usage is TRBJ2-1, with 10 bases fitting TRBD2. The CDR3 runs to 15 residues. CDR1 and CDR2 from the germline V gene are SEHNR and FQNEAQ (reference sequence). V gave up 1 base and J gave up 10 bases; unmatched junction bases: 7.

The chain links TRBV7-9 to TRBJ2-7, with D unresolved. V lost 4 bases, J lost 3 bases, and 13 bases lay in between. CDR1 is SEHNR and CDR2 is FQNEAQ in the germline V gene (reference sequence). The CDR3 is 14 residues long. Here the CDR3 reads CASSSDGYFYEQYF. CDR3 coding DNA: TGTGCCAGCAGCTCCGACGGATACTTCTACGAGCAGTACTTC.

Concerning this clone itself: Distinct nucleotide sequences in the sample also encode this CDR3. The chain recombines TRBV6-5 with TRBJ2-7; TRBD2 agrees at 11 bases. Losses at the gene ends were 4 bases for V and 3 bases for J; bases not matched to a gene: 2. This CDR3 region has 14 residues. Looked up from germline, CDR1 is MNHEY and CDR2 is SVGAGI. The CDR3 sequence is CASSSLAGGYEQYF. DNA for the CDR3: TGTGCCAGCAGTTCCCTAGCGGGAGGCTACGAGCAGTACTTC.

This clone came up a few times. The chain uses TRBV27 and TRBJ1-2; D call uncertain. CDR1 MNHEY and CDR2 SMNVEV come from the germline V gene (reference sequence). V was cut by 5 bases and J by 4 bases, with 11 bases left in between. The CDR3 totals 13 residues. Here the CDR3 reads CASSPTVAYGYTF. The CDR3 bases are TGTGCCAGCAGTCCAACTGTAGCCTATGGCTACACCTTC.

The rearrangement uses TRBV5-6 and TRBJ2-3, with TRBD2 identical over 13 bases. The CDR3 is made up of 18 amino acids. Germline CDR1 and CDR2: SGHDT and YYEEEE. J was trimmed by 0 bases and V by 4 bases; bases with no gene match: 8. CDR3 sequence reads: CASSGGLAGSPSTDTQYF. CDR3 sequence (DNA): TGTGCCAGCAGCGGGGGACTAGCGGGATCACCTAGCACAGATACGCAGTATTTT. Full variable domain (outside the CDR3, taken from reference TRBV5-6 and TRBJ2-3): DAGVTQSPTHLIKTRGQQVTLRCSPKSGHDTVSWYQQALGQGPQFIFQYYEEEERQRGNFPDRFSGHQFPNYSSELNVNALLLGDSALYLCASSGGLAGSPSTDTQYFGPGTRLTVL.

The chain couples TRBV29-1 to TRBJ1-5, with a tentative D call TRBD1 (6 bases). V dropped 4 bases and J dropped 3 bases, with 25 bases sitting between them. CDR1 SQVTM and CDR2 ANQGSEA come from the germline V gene. The CDR3 sequence is 18 residues long. CDR3 sequence reads: CSVAGERGGTGYNQPQHF. The CDR3 DNA reads as TGCAGCGTTGCAGGGGAACGGGGAGGTACAGGTTACAATCAGCCCCAGCATTTT.

This chain joins TRBV7-2 and TRBJ1-3; TRBD1 agrees at 10 bases. Germline CDR1 and CDR2: SGHTA and FQGNSA. V gave up 5 bases and J gave up 3 bases; unmatched junction bases: 10. This CDR3 is built from 17 residues. The CDR3 DNA sequence: TGTGCCAGCAGCACACGGACCGGGACAGGGGTTGGAAACACCATATATTTT. Translating gives CASSTRTGTGVGNTIYF. The full variable domain, in which reference TRBV7-2 and TRBJ1-3 provide the parts outside the CDR3, is GAGVSQSPSNKVTEKGKDVELRCDPISGHTALYWYRQSLGQGLEFLIYFQGNSAPDKSGLPSDRFSAERTGGSVSTLTIQRTQQEDSAVYLCASSTRTGTGVGNTIYFGEGSWLTVV.

The rearrangement links TRBV7-9 to TRBJ1-2, with D possibly TRBD1 on 5 matching bases. This CDR3 has 12 residues. Trimming removed 8 bases at V and 5 bases at J, with 12 bases between. Germline assignment: CDR1 SEHNR and CDR2 FQNEAQ (reference sequence). The chain's CDR3 is CASFQRGYGYTF. CDR3 DNA: TGTGCCAGCTTCCAGCGGGGGTATGGCTACACCTTC.

A few counts support this clone. V gene TRBV7-3 combines with J gene TRBJ1-1; a weak D match, TRBD1 (6 bases). This CDR3 has 14 amino acids. Germline CDR1 SGHTA, CDR2 FQGTGA. The V end lost 3 bases, the J end lost 2 bases, and 10 bases lay between the germline ends. This CDR3 reads CASSFGGANTEAFF. CDR3 bases: TGTGCCAGCAGCTTTGGGGGGGCTAACACTGAAGCTTTCTTT. Combining the CDR3 with reference TRBV7-3 and TRBJ1-1 gives the whole variable domain GAGVSQTPSNKVTEKGKYVELRCDPISGHTALYWYRQSLGQGPEFLIYFQGTGAADDSGLPNDRFFAVRPEGSVSTLKIQRTERGDSAVYLCASSFGGANTEAFFGQGTRLTVV.

The gene calls are TRBV7-2 and TRBJ2-7; no clear D. Germline CDR1 reads SGHTA; CDR2 reads FQGNSA. V lost 5 bases and J lost 6, with 26 bases in between. This CDR3 is 17 amino acids long. Here the CDR3 reads CASSPNPPHPKWGEQYF. CDR3 coding DNA: TGTGCCAGCAGCCCGAACCCCCCGCACCCCAAATGGGGCGAGCAGTACTTC.